This TCR beta chain comes out of a study of blood T cell repertoires in COVID-19 (TCRdb year 2020). For context, the study as a whole: Samples covering the acute and convalescent phases of COVID-19 were provided by collaborators in the United States, Italy and Spain. The prospective study material was composed of cDNA or gDNA derived from T cells, B-cell-depleted T cells, or PBMCs. Subjects who had been exposed to COVID-19, were actively infected with it, or had recovered from it provided the deeply sampled blood TCRbeta repertoires that made up the dataset. A freely available public database, intended as a resource for researchers studying the immune response to SARS-CoV-2, is where the repertoires were released. The samples were drawn from the first 160 participants of the ongoing ImmuneRACE study and from some 1,300 subjects provided by 6 global collaborators. A de-identified subject ID, COVID-19 status, age in years and sex were almost always included in the sample metadata. Where HLA class I and class II types were available, the types were taken from metadata supplied by the sample provider, not from assay-based typing. General conclusions and limits of the study: The amount of clinical and demographic metadata varied by source and participant and was provided uncurated.

Collaborating institutions collected whole blood in K2EDTA tubes following their own protocols. Collaborator samples were shipped for TCRbeta analysis as frozen whole blood, isolated PBMCs, or DNA extracted from either sample type. The immunoSEQ Assay, a bias-controlled multiplex PCR, was used to amplify TCRbeta CDR3 regions from genomic DNA. The study's own analysis went as follows. The number of nucleated cells in each sample was estimated by amplification of reference gene primers within the assay. To quantify the absolute abundance of each unique TCRbeta CDR3 rearrangement, sequence reads were collapsed and filtered. Productive Simpson clonality was computed per sample as the square root of Simpson's diversity index over productive rearrangements. Entries here come from immuneACCESS through TCRdb and include only in-frame sequences with V and J called. Some clones fail to appear in such tables; in the studies checked, an unresolved V gene covers under half of the shortfall, and the cause of the remainder is unknown. V and J calls and clone size are as listed in that table; D and trimming were resolved from the DNA. The sample table contains more than 40,000 clones; only one count was recorded for less than 85% of them. In total, the top ten clones hold approximately 2.5% of the sample.

The CDR3 spans 14 residues, from the cysteine through the phenylalanine. Solely the CDR3 DNA is kept, with 42 bases framed from the first base. For this chain, trimming is 3 bases at the V end and 4 bases at the J end, and the number of junction bases without a gene match is 8. The germline V gene (reference sequence) specifies DFQATT as CDR1 and SNEGSKA as CDR2. This clone came up once. The antigen this receptor binds is unknown. No base-level quality is on record; no much larger clone is a single base apart. The receptor comes from a man in his fifties or sixties with acute or convalescent COVID-19. Sample: peripheral blood. The chain couples TRBV20-1 to TRBJ1-1; TRBD1 fits 7 bases in the junction. The base sequence is TGCAGTGCTAGTAACAGGGGCCGGAGCACTGAAGCTTTCTTT. Translated, it reads CSASNRGRSTEAFF.